This entry is about one T cell receptor (beta chain). Its antigen remains unidentified. The CDR3 spans 14 residues. The V end was cut by 1 base, the J end by 2 bases, with 9 bases between. From germline, CDR1 is SGHAT and CDR2 FQNNGV. Researchers ran the PCR with 60 Vbeta and 13 Jbeta primers. Sequencing used immunoSEQ multiplex PCR; TCRdb keeps in-frame clones, though not all of them. The sample has 130,000 to 150,000 clones, more than 75% seen once. The data were taken from a study of cytomegalovirus exposure and HLA in healthy donors. General observations from the study: With further analysis later on, most CMV-associated TCR beta chains appeared HLA-restricted. CMV serostatus was the only immune exposure information that was available. Several top significant clusters appeared, in a later analysis, to be linked to common viral pathogens. In a later analysis, HLA-associated TCR beta chains were more clonally expanded than equally common others.

The TCR was taken from a female donor in good health and CMV-seronegative. The chain carries TRBV11-2 and TRBJ2-7; D possibly corresponds to TRBD2 (7 bases). The sequencing sample was made of PBMCs. The CDR3 spells CASSLGGGPYEQYF. The CDR3 bases are TGTGCCAGCAGCTTAGGGGGGGGGCCCTACGAGCAGTACTTC.